This T cell receptor beta chain stems from a study of molecular identifiers for immune sequencing clone quantification. At the level of the study: Five portions were made in replicates from RNA of approximately 22,000 or 94,000 naive CD8 cells, and four underwent sequencing.

At least ten counts were recorded for this clonotype. Its antigen is not identified. TCRdb processed the PCR reads anew with MiXCR; each CDR3 protein has one entry. The data contain 460,000 or so distinct CDR3 sequences, about 22% of them singletons. Study outcomes and limitations: More than 97% of effector molecules, versus under 1% of naive-cell molecules, belonged to clones above 20 RNA copies. Sizes of highly expanded clones could be underestimated through identical TCRs sharing a barcode.

CDR3 length equals 14 residues. The germline V gene encodes CDR1 SQVTM and CDR2 ANQGSEA. The V gene end was trimmed by 3 bases and the J gene end by 1 base; junction bases not matched to a gene: 1. The sample taken for sequencing was naive CD8+ T cells from blood, with Jurkat cell RNA spiked in. Documented subset: FACS-sorted CD8+CD4-CCR7+CD45RA+ naive T cells. The receptor's source is a human donor in good health. Some libraries in this study had Jurkat cell RNA spiked in. The chain combines TRBV29-1 with TRBJ2-2, with 8 nucleotides matching TRBD2. CDR3 nucleotides: TGCAGCGTTGACGGGGGGGTGAACACCGGGGAGCTGTTTTTT. It specifies CSVDGGVNTGELFF.